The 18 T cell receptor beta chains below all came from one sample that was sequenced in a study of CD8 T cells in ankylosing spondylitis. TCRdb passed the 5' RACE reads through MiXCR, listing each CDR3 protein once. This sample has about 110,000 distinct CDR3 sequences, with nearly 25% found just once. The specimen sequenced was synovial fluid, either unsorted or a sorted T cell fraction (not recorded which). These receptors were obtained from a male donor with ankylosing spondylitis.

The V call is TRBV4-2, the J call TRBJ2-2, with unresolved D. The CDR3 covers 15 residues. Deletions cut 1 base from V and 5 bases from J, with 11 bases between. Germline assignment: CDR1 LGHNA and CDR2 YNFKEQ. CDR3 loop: CASSQVQAGTGELFF. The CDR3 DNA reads TGTGCCAGCAGCCAAGTGCAGGCTGGAACCGGGGAGCTGTTTTTT.

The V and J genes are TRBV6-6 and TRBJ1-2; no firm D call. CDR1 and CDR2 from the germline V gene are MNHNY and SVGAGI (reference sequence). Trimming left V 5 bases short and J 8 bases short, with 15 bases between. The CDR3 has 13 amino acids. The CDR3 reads CASSQSGDIGYTF. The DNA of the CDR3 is TGTGCCAGCAGTCAGTCAGGAGACATCGGCTACACCTTC.

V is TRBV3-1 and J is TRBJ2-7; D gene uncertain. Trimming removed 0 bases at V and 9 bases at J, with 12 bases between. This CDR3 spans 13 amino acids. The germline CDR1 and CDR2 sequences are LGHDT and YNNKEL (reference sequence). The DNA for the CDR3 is TGTGCCAGCAGCCAAGATTATACCCGTGGGCAGTACTTC. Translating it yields CASSQDYTRGQYF.

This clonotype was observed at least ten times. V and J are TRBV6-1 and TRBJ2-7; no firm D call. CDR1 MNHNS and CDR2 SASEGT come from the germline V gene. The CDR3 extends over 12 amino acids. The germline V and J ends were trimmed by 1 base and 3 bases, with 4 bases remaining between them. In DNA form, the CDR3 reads TGTGCCAGCAGTGAAGGGGACTACGAGCAGTACTTC. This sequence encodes CASSEGDYEQYF.

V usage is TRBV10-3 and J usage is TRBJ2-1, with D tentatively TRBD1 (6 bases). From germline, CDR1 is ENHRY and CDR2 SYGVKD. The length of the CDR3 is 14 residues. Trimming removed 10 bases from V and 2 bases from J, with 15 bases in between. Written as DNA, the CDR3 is TGTGCCACGACTTACAGGGTCGCCTACAATGAGCAGTTCTTC. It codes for CATTYRVAYNEQFF.

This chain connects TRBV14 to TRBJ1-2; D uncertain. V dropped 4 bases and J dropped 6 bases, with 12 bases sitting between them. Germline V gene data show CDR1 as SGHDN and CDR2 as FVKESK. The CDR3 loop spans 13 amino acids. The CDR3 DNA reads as TGTGCCAGCAGCCCAACAACATGGGATGGCTACACCTTC. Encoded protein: CASSPTTWDGYTF.

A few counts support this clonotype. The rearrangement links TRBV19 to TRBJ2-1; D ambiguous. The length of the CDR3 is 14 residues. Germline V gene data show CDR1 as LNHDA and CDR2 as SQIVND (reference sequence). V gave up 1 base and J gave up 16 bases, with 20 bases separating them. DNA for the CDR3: TGTGCCAGTAGTATAGCGGGTCAAGCCGGCCGGTCTTTCTTC. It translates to CASSIAGQAGRSFF.

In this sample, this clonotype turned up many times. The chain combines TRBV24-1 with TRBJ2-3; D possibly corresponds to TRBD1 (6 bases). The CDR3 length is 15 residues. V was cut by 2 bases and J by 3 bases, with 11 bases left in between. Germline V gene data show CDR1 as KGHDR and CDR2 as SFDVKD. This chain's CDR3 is CATSDSQGWTDTQYF. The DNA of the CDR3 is TGTGCCACCAGTGATTCACAGGGTTGGACAGATACGCAGTATTTT.

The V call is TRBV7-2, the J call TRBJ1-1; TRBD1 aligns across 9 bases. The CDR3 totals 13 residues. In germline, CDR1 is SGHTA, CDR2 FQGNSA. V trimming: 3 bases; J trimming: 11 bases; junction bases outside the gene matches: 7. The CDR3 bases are TGTGCCAGCAGCTTGGGACAGGGTTTTATGGCTTTCTTT. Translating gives CASSLGQGFMAFF.

The CDR3 reads CASSLWQGQVETQYF. CDR3 nucleotide sequence: TGTGCCAGCAGCTTATGGCAGGGGCAGGTAGAGACCCAGTACTTC. The chain links TRBV7-8 to TRBJ2-5; a weak D match, TRBD1 (6 bases). The CDR3 length is 15 residues. Germline V gives CDR1 SGHVS, CDR2 FQNEAQ. Trimming shortened V by 2 bases and J by 4 bases, and 14 bases separated the two germline ends.

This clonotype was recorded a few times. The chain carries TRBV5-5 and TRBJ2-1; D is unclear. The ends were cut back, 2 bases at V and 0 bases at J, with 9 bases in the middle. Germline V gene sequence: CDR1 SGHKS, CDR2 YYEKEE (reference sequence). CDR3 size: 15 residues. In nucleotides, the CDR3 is TGTGCCAGCAGCTTTCAGATGGGCTCCTACAATGAGCAGTTCTTC. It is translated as CASSFQMGSYNEQFF.

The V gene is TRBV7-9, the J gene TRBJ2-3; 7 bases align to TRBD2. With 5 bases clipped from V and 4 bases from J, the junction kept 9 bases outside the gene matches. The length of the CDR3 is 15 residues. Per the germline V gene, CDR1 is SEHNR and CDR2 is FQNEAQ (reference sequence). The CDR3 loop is CASSPAAGVADTQYF. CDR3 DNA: TGTGCCAGCAGCCCAGCGGCGGGAGTGGCAGATACGCAGTATTTT.

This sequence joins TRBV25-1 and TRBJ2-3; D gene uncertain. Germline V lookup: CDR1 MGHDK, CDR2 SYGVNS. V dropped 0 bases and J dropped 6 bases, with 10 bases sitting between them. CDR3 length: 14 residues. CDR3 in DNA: TGTGCCAGCAGTGAATACGGCTTCACGGATACGCAGTATTTT. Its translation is CASSEYGFTDTQYF.

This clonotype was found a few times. The CDR3 nucleotides read TGCAGTGCCACCCTTTCGAGCGGGAGTTACGAGCAGTACTTC. This sequence encodes CSATLSSGSYEQYF. The rearrangement uses TRBV20-1 and TRBJ2-7, with TRBD2 matching over 8 bases. This CDR3 is 14 amino acids long. Trimming removed 6 bases from V and 4 bases from J; junction bases left unmatched: 11. Germline values: CDR1 DFQATT, CDR2 SNEGSKA (reference sequence).

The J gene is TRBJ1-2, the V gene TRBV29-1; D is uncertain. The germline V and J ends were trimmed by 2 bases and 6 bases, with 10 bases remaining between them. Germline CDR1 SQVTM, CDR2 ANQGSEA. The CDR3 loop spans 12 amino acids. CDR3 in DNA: TGCAGCGTTGAACGGGTCGGGGATGGCTACACCTTC. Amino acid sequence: CSVERVGDGYTF.

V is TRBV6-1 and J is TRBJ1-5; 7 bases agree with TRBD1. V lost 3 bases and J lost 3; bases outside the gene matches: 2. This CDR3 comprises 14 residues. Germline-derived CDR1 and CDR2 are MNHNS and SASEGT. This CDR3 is CASSDDRDNQPQHF. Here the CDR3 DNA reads TGTGCCAGCAGTGACGACAGGGACAATCAGCCCCAGCATTTT.

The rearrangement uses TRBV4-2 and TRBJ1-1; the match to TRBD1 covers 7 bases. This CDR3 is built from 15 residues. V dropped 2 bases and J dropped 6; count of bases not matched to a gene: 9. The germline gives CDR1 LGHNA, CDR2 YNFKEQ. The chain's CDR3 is CASSQCGRGASEAFF. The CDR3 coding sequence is TGTGCCAGCAGCCAATGCGGCAGGGGGGCGTCTGAAGCTTTCTTT.

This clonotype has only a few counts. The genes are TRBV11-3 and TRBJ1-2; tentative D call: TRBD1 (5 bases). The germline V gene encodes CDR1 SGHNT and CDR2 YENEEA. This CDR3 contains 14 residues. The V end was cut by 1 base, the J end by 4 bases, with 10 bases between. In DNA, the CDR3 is TGTGCCAGCAGCTTAGGGGGGACGCTCTATGGCTACACCTTC. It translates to CASSLGGTLYGYTF.